This TCR beta chain was identified during a study of blood T cell repertoires in COVID-19. Study as a whole: The United States, Italy and Spain were the sources of the acute and convalescent COVID-19 samples. T cells, B-cell-depleted T cells, or PBMCs supplied cDNA or gDNA.

The table lists this clone with a count of one. Produced via immunoSEQ multiplex PCR; TCRdb's table is partial and in-frame only. This sample has hundreds of thousands of clones, with 75% to 90% found just once. CDR1 is MDHEN, CDR2 SYDVKM, per germline. The CDR3 extends over 12 amino acids. V was shortened by 6 bases and J by 8 bases, with 14 bases between the two germline ends. The sample taken for sequencing was peripheral blood. The chain uses TRBV28 and TRBJ2-7; D is perhaps TRBD1 (6 bases). The TCR sequence derives from a young woman with acute or convalescent COVID-19. The CDR3 reads CASRLTGSQQYF. CDR3 sequence (DNA): TGTGCCAGCAGACTAACAGGGTCTCAGCAGTACTTC.